The rows below give T cell receptor beta chains drawn from one sample of a study of shared clonotypes between healthy human individuals. Using immunoSEQ multiplex PCR, the repertoire was profiled, and TCRdb retains in-frame clones only, with some absent. The table lists over 2 million clones, about nine tenths of them singletons, with 0.37% in the top ten. Specimen: naive CD4+ T cells from PBMCs. These receptors were taken from a man aged 18-30 years in good health. Some clones in this sample may be carry-over from other donors' samples. CDR3s include the opening cysteine and the closing phenylalanine or tryptophan.

CAISDLAGGTDTQYF	TRBV10-3	TRBJ2-3
CASSLNGFYNEQFF	TRBV7-8	TRBJ2-1
CATSTPGLALQETQYF	TRBV15	TRBJ2-5
CAISVGPERTEAFF	TRBV10-3	TRBJ1-1
CASSPFRELYNEQFF	TRBV18	TRBJ2-1
CASSSARGGKTQYF	TRBV5-6	TRBJ2-5
CASSEADQPQHF	TRBV2	TRBJ1-5
CASSQVMVVKETQYF	TRBV4-1	TRBJ2-5
CASSLTGTMNTEAFF	TRBV5-4	TRBJ1-1
CASSPRTSGSYEQYF	TRBV14	TRBJ2-7
CASSGMGSSGNTIYF	TRBV5-1	TRBJ1-3
CAWNPGQGGVTQYF	TRBV30	TRBJ2-3
CAWSVFGGTGNNEQFF	TRBV30	TRBJ2-1
CASSSVRTSGIGAYNEQFF	TRBV27	TRBJ2-1
CASSLPPLAGDYEQYF	TRBV27	TRBJ2-7
CASSHRDSGVNGYTF	TRBV11-3	TRBJ1-2
CASSLEAGDYGYTF	TRBV7-2	TRBJ1-2
CASSLRATVENTEAFF	TRBV7-3	TRBJ1-1
CASSQIVRTSTLLLAKNIQYF	TRBV4-1	TRBJ2-4
CASSTGGAWRYGYTF	TRBV28	TRBJ1-2
CASSISRQEAYEQYF	TRBV7-8	TRBJ2-7
CASTSETNKRQPQHF	TRBV6-1	TRBJ1-5
CASSPSSTDTQYF	TRBV18	TRBJ2-3
CASSSVGAGTYGYTF	TRBV19	TRBJ1-2
CASSRGRYEQYF	TRBV2	TRBJ2-7
CASSQDRPAEAFF	TRBV18	TRBJ1-1
CASSKSDRDLRNEQFF	TRBV9	TRBJ2-1
CSGRVGTEEKLFF	TRBV29-1	TRBJ1-4
CASDRGTNTGELFF	TRBV25-1	TRBJ2-2
CASSRRAGGSYEQYF	TRBV19	TRBJ2-7
CASSLTGTTEQYF	TRBV7-3	TRBJ2-7
CASSVGWGGNQPQHF	TRBV9	TRBJ1-5
CASSWSPRTGELFF	TRBV7-3	TRBJ2-2
CASSLTSILETQYF	TRBV5-1	TRBJ2-5
CASSLIQEETQYF	TRBV27	TRBJ2-5
CASSFRRESYEQYF	TRBV7-2	TRBJ2-7
CASSLGEGELFF	TRBV28	TRBJ2-2
CASSIAVAGVTYNEQFF	TRBV19	TRBJ2-1
CASSEALQWQGYQPQHF	TRBV2	TRBJ1-5
CASSSLQGADQPQHF	TRBV7-9	TRBJ1-5
CASSLRRQGLNEQYF	TRBV7-2	TRBJ2-7
CASSQLSGQMYGYTF	TRBV4-3	TRBJ1-2
CASSLQGPDGYTF	TRBV5-1	TRBJ1-2
CASAPDSNYGYTF	TRBV7-3	TRBJ1-2
CASSQVYRGGELFF	TRBV14	TRBJ2-2
CASSTAPGVNTGELFF	TRBV19	TRBJ2-2
CASTQRFLNEQFF	TRBV6-6	TRBJ2-1
CASSFRDRGRELFF	TRBV28	TRBJ2-2